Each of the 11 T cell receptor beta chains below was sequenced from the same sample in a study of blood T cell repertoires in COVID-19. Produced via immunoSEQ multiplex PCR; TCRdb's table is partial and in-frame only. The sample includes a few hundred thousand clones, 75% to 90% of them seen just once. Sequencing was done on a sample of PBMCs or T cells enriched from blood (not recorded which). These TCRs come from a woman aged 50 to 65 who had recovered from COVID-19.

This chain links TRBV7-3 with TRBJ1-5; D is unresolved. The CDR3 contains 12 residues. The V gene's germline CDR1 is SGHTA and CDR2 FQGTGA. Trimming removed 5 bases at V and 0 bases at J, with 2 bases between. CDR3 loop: CASSLSNQPQHF. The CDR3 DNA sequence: TGTGCCAGCAGCCTTAGCAATCAGCCCCAGCATTTT.

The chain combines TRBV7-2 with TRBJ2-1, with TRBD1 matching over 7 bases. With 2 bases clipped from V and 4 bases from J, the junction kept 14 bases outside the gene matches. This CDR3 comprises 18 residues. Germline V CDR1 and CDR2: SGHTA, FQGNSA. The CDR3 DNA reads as TGTGCCAGCAGCTTACAGCCGCGACTCGGGACAGCTTACAATGAGCAGTTCTTC. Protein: CASSLQPRLGTAYNEQFF.

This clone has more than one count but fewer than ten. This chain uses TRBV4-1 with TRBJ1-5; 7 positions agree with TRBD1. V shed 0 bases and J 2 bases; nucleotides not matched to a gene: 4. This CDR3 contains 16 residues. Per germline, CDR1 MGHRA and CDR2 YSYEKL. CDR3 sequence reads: CASSQEGGDGNQPQHF. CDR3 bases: TGCGCCAGCAGCCAAGAAGGGGGCGATGGCAATCAGCCCCAGCATTTT.

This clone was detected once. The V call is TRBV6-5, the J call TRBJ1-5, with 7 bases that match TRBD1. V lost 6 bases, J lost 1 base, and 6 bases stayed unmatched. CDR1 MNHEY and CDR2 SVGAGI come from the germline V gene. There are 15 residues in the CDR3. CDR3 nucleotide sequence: TGTGCCAGCAGCCGACAGGGCGCGAGCAATCAGCCCCAGCATTTT. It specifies CASSRQGASNQPQHF.

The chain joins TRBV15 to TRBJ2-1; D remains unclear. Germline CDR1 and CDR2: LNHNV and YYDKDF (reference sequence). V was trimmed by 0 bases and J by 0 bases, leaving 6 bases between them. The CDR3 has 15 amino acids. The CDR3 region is CATSRDLSSYNEQFF. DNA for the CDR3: TGTGCCACCAGCAGAGATCTTAGCTCCTACAATGAGCAGTTCTTC.

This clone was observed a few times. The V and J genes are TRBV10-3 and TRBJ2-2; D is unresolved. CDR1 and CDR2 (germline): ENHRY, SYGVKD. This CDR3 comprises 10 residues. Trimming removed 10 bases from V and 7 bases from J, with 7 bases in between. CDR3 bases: TGTGCCACGGGTAACGGGGAGCTGTTTTTT. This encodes CATGNGELFF.

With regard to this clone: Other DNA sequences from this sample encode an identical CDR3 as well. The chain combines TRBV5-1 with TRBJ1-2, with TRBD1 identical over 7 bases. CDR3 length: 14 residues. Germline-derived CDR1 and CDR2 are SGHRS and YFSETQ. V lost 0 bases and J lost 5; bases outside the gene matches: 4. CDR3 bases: TGCGCCAGCAGCTTGGCGGGGACAGCGTATGGCTACACCTTC. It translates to CASSLAGTAYGYTF.

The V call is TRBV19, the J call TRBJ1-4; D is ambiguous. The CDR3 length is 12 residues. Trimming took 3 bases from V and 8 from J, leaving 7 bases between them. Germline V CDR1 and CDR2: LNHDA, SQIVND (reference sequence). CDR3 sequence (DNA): TGTGCCAGTAGTATGCTAGGAGAAAAACTGTTTTTT. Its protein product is CASSMLGEKLFF.

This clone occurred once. The CDR3, as DNA: TGTGCCAGCAGCTTAGTAGCGGGAGGCAGAGATACGCAGTATTTT. Amino acid sequence: CASSLVAGGRDTQYF. The rearrangement links TRBV7-2 to TRBJ2-3; 10 nucleotides match TRBD2. There are 15 residues in the CDR3. J gave up 5 bases and V 1 base, and 3 bases lay outside the gene matches. In germline, CDR1 is SGHTA, CDR2 FQGNSA.

The CDR3 region has the DNA TGTGCCAGCAGCTTAGGTTCAGGGGTAGGGTCTGGGGCCAACGTCCTGACTTTC. Protein: CASSLGSGVGSGANVLTF. The rearrangement uses TRBV7-2 and TRBJ2-6; D perhaps matches TRBD1 (6 bases). This CDR3 spans 18 amino acids. Per germline, CDR1 SGHTA and CDR2 FQGNSA. Trimming removed 1 base at V and 1 base at J, with 14 bases between.

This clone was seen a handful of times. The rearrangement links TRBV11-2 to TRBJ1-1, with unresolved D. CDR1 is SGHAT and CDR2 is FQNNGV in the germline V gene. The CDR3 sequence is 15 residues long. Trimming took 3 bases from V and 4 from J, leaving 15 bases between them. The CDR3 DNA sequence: TGTGCCAGCAGCTTCAGACGTGAGGAGTCCACTGAAGCTTTCTTT. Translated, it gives CASSFRREESTEAFF.